This entry lists 7 T cell receptor beta chains sequenced from one sample in a study of blood T cell repertoires in COVID-19. Profiled with immunoSEQ multiplex PCR; TCRdb holds only in-frame clones, not every one. Of more than 85,000 clones listed, approximately 80% are singletons. The sequencing input was peripheral blood. These TCRs come from a man aged 65 to 79 with acute or convalescent COVID-19.

The chain has TRBV2 and TRBJ1-2; weak D call: TRBD1 (6 bases). V gave up 6 bases and J gave up 7 bases, with 21 bases separating them. CDR3 length: 15 residues. The germline CDR1 and CDR2 sequences are SNHLY and FYNNEI. The CDR3 region has the DNA TGTGCCAGCAGGGGAGGGGCCTCAGGGGTTTCTGGCTACACCTTC. Translation: CASRGGASGVSGYTF.

The sample holds a few counts of this clone. The genes are TRBV6-5 and TRBJ1-2; maybe TRBD1 (5 bases). The CDR3 has 16 residues. The V end was cut by 2 bases, the J end by 3 bases, with 16 bases between. The germline V gene encodes CDR1 MNHEY and CDR2 SVGAGI. The CDR3 sequence is CASSYEAGRDYYGYTF. The CDR3 DNA is TGTGCCAGCAGTTACGAGGCAGGGCGGGATTACTATGGCTACACCTTC.

The V call is TRBV5-1, the J call TRBJ2-1; TRBD1 matches at 7 bases. V shed 4 bases and J 7 bases; nucleotides not matched to a gene: 2. CDR3 length equals 12 residues. Germline assignment: CDR1 SGHRS and CDR2 YFSETQ. The CDR3 loop is CASSQTGNEQFF. DNA of the CDR3: TGCGCCAGCAGCCAGACAGGGAATGAGCAGTTCTTC.

The CDR3 DNA sequence: TGTGCCAGCAGCGAACAACAGGGTCGGACTGAAGCTTTCTTT. Translated, it gives CASSEQQGRTEAFF. The chain employs TRBV7-3 and TRBJ1-1, with D maybe TRBD1 (6 bases). The ends were cut back, 5 bases at V and 5 bases at J, with 15 bases in the middle. Per the germline V gene, CDR1 is SGHTA and CDR2 is FQGTGA. The length of the CDR3 is 14 residues.

The chain combines TRBV28 with TRBJ1-1, with TRBD1 as a possible D gene (5 bases). CDR1 and CDR2 from the germline V gene are MDHEN and SYDVKM. This CDR3 region has 12 residues. V lost 6 bases and J 8 bases, leaving 13 bases between the germline ends. The CDR3 DNA reads TGTGCCAGCAGATCCTTGACAGAAGAAGCTTTCTTT. Translated, it gives CASRSLTEEAFF. Drawing the rest from reference TRBV28 and TRBJ1-1, the complete variable domain is DVKVTQSSRYLVKRTGEKVFLECVQDMDHENMFWYRQDPGLGLRLIYFSYDVKMKEKGDIPEGYSVSREKKERFSLILESASTNQTSMYLCASRSLTEEAFFGQGTRLTVV.

This chain uses TRBV18 with TRBJ1-1, with a tentative D call TRBD1 (6 bases). The CDR3 totals 16 residues. CDR1 is KGHSH and CDR2 is LQKENI in the germline V gene. V was pared by 4 bases and J by 0 bases, with 15 bases between. The CDR3 DNA follows: TGTGCCAGCTCACTAATCTCGACAGGAATGAACACTGAAGCTTTCTTT. The encoded protein is CASSLISTGMNTEAFF.

This clone was seen a handful of times. The chain carries TRBV12-3 or TRBV12-4 and TRBJ2-3; the D is unclear. The germline V and J ends were trimmed by 5 bases and 4 bases, with 4 bases remaining between them. The CDR3 loop spans 11 amino acids. The CDR3 DNA reads TGTGCCAGCAGTCGCGCAGATACGCAGTATTTT. Protein: CASSRADTQYF.